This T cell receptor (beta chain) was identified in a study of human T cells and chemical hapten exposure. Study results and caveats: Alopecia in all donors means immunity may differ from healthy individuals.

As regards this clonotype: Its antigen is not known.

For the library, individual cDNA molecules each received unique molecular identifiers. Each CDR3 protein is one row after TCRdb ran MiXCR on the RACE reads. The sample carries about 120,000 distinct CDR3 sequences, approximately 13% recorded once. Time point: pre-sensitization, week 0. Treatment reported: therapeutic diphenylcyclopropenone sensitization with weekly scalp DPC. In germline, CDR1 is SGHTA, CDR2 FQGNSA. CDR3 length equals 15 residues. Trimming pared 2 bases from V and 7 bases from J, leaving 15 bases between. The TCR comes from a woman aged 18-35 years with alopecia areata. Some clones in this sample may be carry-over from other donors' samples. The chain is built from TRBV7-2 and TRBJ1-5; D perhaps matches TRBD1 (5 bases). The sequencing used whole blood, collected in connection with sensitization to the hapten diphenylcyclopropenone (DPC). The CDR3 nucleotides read TGTGCCAGCAGCTTACATAATGGGGCCCAACAGCCCCAGCATTTT. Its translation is CASSLHNGAQQPQHF.